The TCR beta chain described here comes from a study of T cells after yellow fever vaccination. Whole-study findings and limits: Contamination of FACS-sorted repertoires by abundant clonotypes from the bulk population could occur. Some clonotypes were seen in both the CD4 and the CD8 compartments. These made up a small share and likely arose from convergent recombination. Most primary-vaccination clones reappeared after the booster (about 95% CD4, approximately 88% CD8).

Template switching by 5'RACE produced TCR cDNA, adding a universal primer site and UMIs. A single record per CDR3 protein comes from TCRdb applying MiXCR to the 5' RACE reads. The repertoire holds a few hundred thousand distinct CDR3 sequences, about 8.3% seen once, with approximately 15% in the top ten. This clonotype was recorded a few times. The antigen is undetermined. This clonotype was sampled from a man in his late teens or twenties who received the YFV17D yellow fever vaccine. Source: PBMCs, taken approximately 47 days after the first yellow fever vaccination.

This CDR3 reads CASSLAPGGRDGELFF. The CDR3 bases are TGTGCCAGCAGTTTAGCCCCCGGGGGGCGGGACGGGGAGCTGTTTTTT. The chain carries TRBV12-3 or TRBV12-4 and TRBJ2-2; possibly TRBD2 for D (7 bases). V dropped 0 bases and J dropped 7 bases, with 15 bases sitting between them. The CDR3 has 16 residues.